A single sample gave rise to the 8 T cell receptor beta chains below, sequenced in a study of tissue T cells after allogeneic stem cell transplantation. Method: immunoSEQ multiplex PCR; TCRdb's copy keeps in-frame clones and lacks some. The sample lists over 40,000 clones; 65% to 85% were seen once. Material for sequencing was sorted cells pooled from one or two spleens. These receptors were collected from a pool of C57BL/6 mice in good health.

The count of this clone is one. Mouse gene names apply. With the read ending 1 residue before the CDR3 end, the germline J gene is used to fill in that end. The rearrangement links TRBV19 to TRBJ2-5; tentative D call: TRBD1 (5 bases). This CDR3 has 15 residues. Trimming cost V 2 bases and J 6 bases, with 16 bases left between them. In germline, CDR1 is FNHDT, CDR2 SITEND (reference sequence). The CDR3 sequence: CASSMRWEGRDTQYF. The sequenced CDR3 bases are TGTGCCAGCAGTATGAGGTGGGAGGGGAGGGACACCCAGTAC.

On this clone: Germline and genes here are mouse. The observed sequence ends 1 residue before the CDR3 terminus, with the missing tail filled in from the germline J gene. The V gene is TRBV26, the J gene TRBJ1-1, with TRBD1 identical over 9 bases. Germline CDR1 reads KGHPV; CDR2 reads FQNQEV (reference sequence). The trim removed 4 bases at V and 3 bases at J, leaving 0 bases unmatched. The CDR3 loop spans 13 amino acids. This CDR3 is CASSRTGDTEVFF. Incomplete CDR3 DNA: TGTGCCAGCAGTCGGACAGGGGACACAGAAGTCTTC.

Remarks on this clone: Gene names follow the mouse nomenclature. The read gets to within 1 residue of the CDR3 end, and the germline J gene fills in the rest. The chain links TRBV1 to TRBJ2-4; D remains unclear. CDR1 and CDR2 (germline): NSQYPW, LRSPGD (reference sequence). The CDR3 spans 14 residues. Trimming took off 0 bases at V and 0 bases at J, with 4 bases between the two ends. CDR3 region: CTCSADPSQNTLYF. Partial CDR3 DNA: TGCACCTGCAGTGCAGATCCTAGTCAAAACACCTTGTAC.

Comments on this clone: Gene names denote mouse genes. The read terminates 1 residue before the CDR3 end, so the remaining end is supplied by the germline J gene. The chain is built from TRBV16 and TRBJ1-6; 10 nucleotides align to TRBD1. TRBJ1-6 is labeled an ORF, and its function is uncertain. The germline V gene has CDR1 SGHSA and CDR2 FRNQAP. The V segment lost 3 bases and the J segment 7 bases; nucleotides outside the gene matches: 0. This CDR3 is built from 14 residues. CDR3 residues: CASSLTGGNSPLYF. The sequenced CDR3 bases are TGTGCAAGCAGCTTGACAGGGGGCAATTCGCCCCTCTAC.

A word on this clone: Each gene name is a mouse one. The read falls 1 residue short of the CDR3 end, and the missing part is taken from the germline J gene. This sequence joins TRBV13-3 and TRBJ2-7; D may be TRBD1 (6 bases). V lost 2 bases and J 6 bases, leaving 12 bases between the germline ends. Germline CDR1 and CDR2: NNHDY and SYVADS. The CDR3 totals 13 residues. CDR3 in amino acids: CASSEPYRAEQYF. CDR3 DNA (partial): TGTGCCAGCAGTGAGCCCTACAGGGCTGAACAGTAC.

About this clone itself: Mouse names are used for the genes. From the germline J gene comes the end of the CDR3, since the read stops 1 residue before it. The chain combines TRBV1 with TRBJ1-2; TRBD1 agrees at 9 bases. The CDR3 consists of 14 residues. Losses at the gene ends were 4 bases for V and 1 base for J; bases not matched to a gene: 1. Germline CDR1 is NSQYPW and CDR2 is LRSPGD (reference sequence). The sequenced CDR3 bases are TGCACCTGCAGTGGGACAGGGGAAAACTCCGACTACACC. It translates to CTCSGTGENSDYT. In full, the CDR3 is CTCSGTGENSDYTF.

This clone was seen a handful of times. Here the gene names and germline are mouse. The CDR3 extends 1 residue past the end of the read, so its final part is completed from the germline J gene. V usage is TRBV13-3 and J usage is TRBJ1-4; D is unresolved. Per germline, CDR1 NNHDY and CDR2 SYVADS. Trimming stripped 2 bases from V and 0 bases from J, with 8 bases between. The CDR3 is made up of 15 amino acids. The DNA read from the CDR3 is TGTGCCAGCAGTGAATGGGAAATTTCCAACGAAAGATTATTT. This gives the protein CASSEWEISNERLF. In full, the CDR3 reads CASSEWEISNERLFF.

In the case of this clone: Gene names refer to mouse genes. The DNA ends 1 residue before the CDR3 does, and the rest of the CDR3 is filled in from the germline J gene. The chain employs TRBV29 and TRBJ1-4, with D possibly matching TRBD1 (5 bases). The germline gives CDR1 MSHET, CDR2 SYDVDS. Trimming removed 4 bases at V and 2 bases at J, with 8 bases between. This CDR3 region has 14 residues. The CDR3 bases that were read are TGTGCTAGCAGTTCGGGGCAATCCAACGAAAGATTATTT. It encodes CASSSGQSNERLF. The CDR3 as a whole reads CASSSGQSNERLFF.